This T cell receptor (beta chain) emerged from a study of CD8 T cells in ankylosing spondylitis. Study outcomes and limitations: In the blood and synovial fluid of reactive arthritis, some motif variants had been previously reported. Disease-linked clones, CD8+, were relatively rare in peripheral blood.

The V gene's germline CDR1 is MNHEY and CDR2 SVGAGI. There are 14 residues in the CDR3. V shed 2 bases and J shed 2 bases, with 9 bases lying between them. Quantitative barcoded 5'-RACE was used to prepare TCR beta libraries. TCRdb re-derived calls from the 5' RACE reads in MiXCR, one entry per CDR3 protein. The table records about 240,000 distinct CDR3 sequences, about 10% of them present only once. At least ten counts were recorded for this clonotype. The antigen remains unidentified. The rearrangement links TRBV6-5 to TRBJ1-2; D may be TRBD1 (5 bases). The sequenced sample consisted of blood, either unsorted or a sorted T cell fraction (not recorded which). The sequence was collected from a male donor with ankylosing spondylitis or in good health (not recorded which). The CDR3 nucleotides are TGTGCCAGCAGTTACGGAGGGACCAACTATGGCTACACCTTC. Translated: CASSYGGTNYGYTF.